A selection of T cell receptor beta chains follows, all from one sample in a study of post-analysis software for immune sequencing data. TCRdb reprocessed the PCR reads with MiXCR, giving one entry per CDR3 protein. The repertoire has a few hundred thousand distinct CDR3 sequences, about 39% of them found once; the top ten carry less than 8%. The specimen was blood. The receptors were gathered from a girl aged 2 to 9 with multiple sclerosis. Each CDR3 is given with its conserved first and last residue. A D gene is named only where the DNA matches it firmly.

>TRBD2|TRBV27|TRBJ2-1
CASSLGLAYYNEQFF
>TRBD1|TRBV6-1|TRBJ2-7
CASKGKTGERYEQYF
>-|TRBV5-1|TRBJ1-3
CASSLSQGIYGNTIYF
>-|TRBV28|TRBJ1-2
CASSLDGGGYTF
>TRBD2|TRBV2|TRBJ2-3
CASNDLAGQYTDTQYF
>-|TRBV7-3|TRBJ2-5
CASSLTSPGETQYF
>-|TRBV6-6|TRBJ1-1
CASTYRTGTEAFF
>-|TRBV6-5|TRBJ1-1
CASSYSMGTEAFF
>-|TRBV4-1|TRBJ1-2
CASSQDPGMVIYGYTF
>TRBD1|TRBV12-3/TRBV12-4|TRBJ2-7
CASSFPDRGYEQYF
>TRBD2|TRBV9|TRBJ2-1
CASSASPLADSYNEQFF
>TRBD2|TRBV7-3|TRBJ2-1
CASSSRLAGYNEQFF
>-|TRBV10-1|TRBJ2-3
CASRSGGPTDTQYF
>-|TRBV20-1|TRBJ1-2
CSARDMGAVYGYTF
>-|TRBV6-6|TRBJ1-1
CASSYDRNTEAFF
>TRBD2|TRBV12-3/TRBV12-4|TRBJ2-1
CASSPRTSGRSYNEQFF
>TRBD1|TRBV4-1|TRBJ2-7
CASSQDRGTGRVYEQYF
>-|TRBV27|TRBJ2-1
CASDLRPLLYNEQFF
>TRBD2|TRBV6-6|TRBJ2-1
CASRTSGRAQNEQFF
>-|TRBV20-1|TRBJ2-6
CSTDSGANVLTF
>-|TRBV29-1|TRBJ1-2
CSVSSRVGYGYTF
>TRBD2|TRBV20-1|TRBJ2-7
CSARRLAGNDAYEQYF
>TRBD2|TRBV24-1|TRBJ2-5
CAVASGVRETQYF
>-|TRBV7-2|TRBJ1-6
CASSPGMRASPLHF
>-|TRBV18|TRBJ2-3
CASSPPVATDTQYF
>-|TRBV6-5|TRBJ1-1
CASGQSPTEAFF
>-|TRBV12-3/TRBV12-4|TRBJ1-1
CASSFQGPMNTEAFF
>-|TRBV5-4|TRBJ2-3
CASSTGEGQATQYF
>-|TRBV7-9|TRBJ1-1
CASRLPGESAFF
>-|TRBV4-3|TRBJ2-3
CASSQGYSDTQYF
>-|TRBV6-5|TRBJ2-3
CAIGSPFSTDTQYF
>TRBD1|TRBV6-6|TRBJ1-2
CASRETGSDGYTF
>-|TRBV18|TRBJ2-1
CASSPTDNEQFF
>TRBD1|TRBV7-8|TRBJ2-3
CASSLAPRGNTDTQYF
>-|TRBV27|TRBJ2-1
CASRPTGSYNEQFF
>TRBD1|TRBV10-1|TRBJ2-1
CASSPRDRGRNEQFF
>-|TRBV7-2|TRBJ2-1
CASSLDWNEQFF
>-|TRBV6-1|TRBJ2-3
CASSPYGGRTDTQYF
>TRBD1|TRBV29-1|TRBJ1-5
CSVSTGMGQPQHF
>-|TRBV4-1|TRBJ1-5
CASSPSTGRSNQPQHF
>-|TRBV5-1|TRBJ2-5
CANSLELDLGQYF
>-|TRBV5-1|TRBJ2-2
CASSLAGPGELFF
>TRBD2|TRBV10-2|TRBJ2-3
CALSGGVTDTQYF
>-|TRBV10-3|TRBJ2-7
CAISEPAKASYEQYF
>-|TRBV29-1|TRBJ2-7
CSVVGVPYEQYF
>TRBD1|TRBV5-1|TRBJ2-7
CASSLRTGPTYEQYF
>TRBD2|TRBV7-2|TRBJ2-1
CASSFLLAGNEQFF
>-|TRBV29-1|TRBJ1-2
CSAKDRLYSEANYGYTF
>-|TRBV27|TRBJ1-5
CASSQWGWQPQHF
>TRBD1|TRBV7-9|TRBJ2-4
CASSSDRGGAKNIQYF
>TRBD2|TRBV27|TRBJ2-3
CASSFGTRGTDTQYF
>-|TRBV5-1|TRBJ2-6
CASSSLNLPGANVLIF
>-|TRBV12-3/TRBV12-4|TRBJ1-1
CASTITGDSTEAFF
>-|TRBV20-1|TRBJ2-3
CSARVASTDTQYF